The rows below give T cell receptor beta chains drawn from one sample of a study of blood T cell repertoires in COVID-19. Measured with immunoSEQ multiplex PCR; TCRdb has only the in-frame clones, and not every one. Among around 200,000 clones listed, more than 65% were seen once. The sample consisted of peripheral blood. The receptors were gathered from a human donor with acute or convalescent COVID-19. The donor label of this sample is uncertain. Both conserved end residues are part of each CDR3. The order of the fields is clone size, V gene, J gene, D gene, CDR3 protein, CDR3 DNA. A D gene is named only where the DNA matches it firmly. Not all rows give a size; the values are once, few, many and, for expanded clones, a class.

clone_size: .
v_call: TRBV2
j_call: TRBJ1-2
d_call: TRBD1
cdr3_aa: CASKRGRTGAYGYTF
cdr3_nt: TGTGCCAGCAAACGGGGCCGGACAGGGGCCTATGGCTACACCTTC

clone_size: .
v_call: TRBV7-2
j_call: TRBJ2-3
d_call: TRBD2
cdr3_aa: CASSPRTSGRNTQYF
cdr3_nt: TGTGCCAGCAGCCCACGGACTAGCGGGAGAAATACGCAGTATTTT

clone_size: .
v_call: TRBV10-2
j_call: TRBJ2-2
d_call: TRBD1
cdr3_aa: CASSADRDTGELFF
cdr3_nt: TGCGCCAGCAGTGCGGACAGGGACACCGGGGAGCTGTTTTTT

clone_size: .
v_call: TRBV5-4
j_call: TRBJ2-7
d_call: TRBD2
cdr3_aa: CASSSGWREGGEQYF
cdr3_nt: TGTGCCAGCAGCTCAGGTTGGCGGGAGGGCGGTGAGCAGTACTTC

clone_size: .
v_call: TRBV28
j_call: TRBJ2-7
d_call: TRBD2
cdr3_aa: CASSSPGGGGEQYF
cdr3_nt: TGTGCCAGCAGTTCCCCGGGGGGGGGCGGCGAGCAGTACTTC

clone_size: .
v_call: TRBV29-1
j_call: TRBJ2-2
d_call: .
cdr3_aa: CSGRDSNTGELFF
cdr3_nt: TGCAGCGGGAGGGATTCGAACACCGGGGAGCTGTTTTTT

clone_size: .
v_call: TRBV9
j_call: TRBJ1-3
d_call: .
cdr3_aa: CASSPSRASGNTIYF
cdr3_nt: TGTGCCAGCAGCCCGAGCAGGGCATCAGGAAACACCATATATTTT

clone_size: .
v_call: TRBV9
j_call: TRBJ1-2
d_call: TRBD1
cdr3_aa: CASSVAGQGIYGYTF
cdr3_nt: TGTGCCAGCAGCGTAGCGGGACAGGGCATCTATGGCTACACCTTC

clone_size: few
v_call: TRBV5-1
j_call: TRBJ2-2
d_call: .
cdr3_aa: CASSLSGAGELFF
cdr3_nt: TGCGCCAGCAGCTTGTCCGGGGCCGGGGAGCTGTTTTTT

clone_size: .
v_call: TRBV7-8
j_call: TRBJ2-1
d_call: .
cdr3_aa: CASSLVDVRADEQFF
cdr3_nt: TGTGCCAGCAGCTTAGTGGACGTCAGGGCCGATGAGCAGTTCTTC

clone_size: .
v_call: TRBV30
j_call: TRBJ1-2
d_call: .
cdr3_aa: CAWMAAGGGYTF
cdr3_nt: TGTGCCTGGATGGCAGCCGGGGGTGGCTACACCTTC

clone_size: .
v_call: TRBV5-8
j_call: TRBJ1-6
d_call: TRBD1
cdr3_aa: CASSTRGTAHYNSPLHF
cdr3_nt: TGTGCCAGCAGCACACGAGGGACAGCCCACTATAATTCACCCCTCCACTTT

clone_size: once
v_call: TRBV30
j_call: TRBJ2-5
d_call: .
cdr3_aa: CAWRQSETQYF
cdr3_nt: TGTGCCTGGAGACAATCCGAGACCCAGTACTTC

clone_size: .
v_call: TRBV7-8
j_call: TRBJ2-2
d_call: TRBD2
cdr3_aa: CASSLRAGGTGELFF
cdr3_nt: TGTGCCAGCAGCTTGAGAGCGGGAGGGACCGGGGAGCTGTTTTTT

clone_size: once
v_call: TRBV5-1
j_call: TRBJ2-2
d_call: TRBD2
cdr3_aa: CASSSGLAGVSTGELFF
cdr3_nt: TGCGCCAGCAGCTCTGGACTAGCGGGAGTGAGCACCGGGGAGCTGTTTTTT

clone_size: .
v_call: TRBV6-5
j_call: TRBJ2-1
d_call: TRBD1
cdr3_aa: CASSYFPDRGANEQFF
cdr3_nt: TGTGCCAGCAGTTACTTTCCCGACAGGGGGGCCAATGAGCAGTTCTTC